Detailed here is one TCR beta chain. The CDR3 length is 13 residues. Germline CDR1 SGHRS, CDR2 YFSETQ. The ends were cut back, 4 bases at V and 7 bases at J, with 14 bases in the middle. The data derive from a study of blood T cell repertoires in COVID-19. Study in general: Acute and convalescent COVID-19 specimens originated in the United States, Italy and Spain. In each case, the material was cDNA or gDNA derived from T cells, B-cell-depleted T cells, or PBMCs.

Under the authors' procedure: Using reference gene primer amplification, nucleated cell counts were estimated. Only in-frame clones appear in the TCRdb table, and some are missing; sequencing was by immunoSEQ multiplex PCR. The V and J calls and the clone size are those of that table, but D and trimming were determined from the DNA. Here the sample spans 85,000 to 100,000 clones, about 85% being singletons. The chain couples TRBV5-1 to TRBJ1-2; D perhaps matches TRBD1 (6 bases). What was sequenced was peripheral blood. This clonotype originated in a human donor in a cohort sampled during active COVID-19. The CDR3 protein is CASSEPGGAGYTF. Here the CDR3 DNA reads TGCGCCAGCAGCGAACCCGGGGGGGCTGGCTACACCTTC.